This T cell receptor (beta chain) was identified during a study of blood T cell repertoires in COVID-19. In the study overall: The United States, Italy and Spain provided the acute and convalescent COVID-19 samples. T cells, B-cell-depleted T cells, or PBMCs provided the cDNA or gDNA that served as material.

Method: immunoSEQ multiplex PCR; TCRdb's copy keeps in-frame clones and lacks some. The sample holds under 350,000 clones; around 87% are singletons and the top ten take around 3.6%. The germline V gene encodes CDR1 SGHRS and CDR2 YFSETQ. V lost 6 bases to trimming and J lost 2 bases; unmatched junction nucleotides: 13. The CDR3 contains 16 residues. The rearrangement links TRBV5-1 to TRBJ2-5; 7 bases match TRBD1. The clonotype comes from a man aged 18-30 years with active or convalescent COVID-19. The source material was peripheral blood. The CDR3 loop reads CASNEAINRGQETQYF. Here the CDR3 DNA reads TGCGCCAGCAACGAAGCTATCAACAGGGGACAAGAGACCCAGTACTTC.